One and the same sample provided the 6 T cell receptor beta chains below, sequenced in a study of shared clonotypes between healthy human individuals. Here immunoSEQ multiplex PCR was the method, and the copy in TCRdb shows in-frame clones only, minus some. The repertoire includes fewer than 600,000 clones, around 77% of them detected once, and 9.5% to 15% sits in the top ten. Sample: PBMCs. These receptors were obtained from a woman aged 40 to 55 in good health. Some clones in this sample may be carry-over from other donors' samples.

With respect to this clone: The sample has other DNA sequences that encode this CDR3 too. V gene TRBV4-2 combines with J gene TRBJ2-7, with TRBD2 as a possible D gene (6 bases). V lost 1 base, J lost 4 bases, and 14 bases lay in between. The CDR3 length is 15 residues. The germline CDR1 and CDR2 sequences are LGHNA and YNFKEQ. CDR3 DNA: TGTGCCAGCAGCCAAGTTGGGGGGACGACGTACGAGCAGTACTTC. It yields the protein CASSQVGGTTYEQYF.

The V and J genes are TRBV28 and TRBJ1-1, with TRBD1 matching 9 bases. The ends lost 4 bases at V and 12 bases at J; junction bases unmatched: 6. The CDR3 runs to 12 residues. Germline values: CDR1 MDHEN, CDR2 SYDVKM. The CDR3 nucleotides read TGTGCCAGCAGTTCGACAGGGGGAGGGACTTTCTTT. Translating it yields CASSSTGGGTFF.

The chain has TRBV28 and TRBJ2-7, with D tentatively TRBD1 (6 bases). Trimming shortened V by 3 bases and J by 6 bases, and 12 bases separated the two germline ends. The CDR3 is made up of 13 amino acids. Germline V CDR1 and CDR2: MDHEN, SYDVKM. CDR3 sequence (DNA): TGTGCCAGCAGTTTCGGTACAGGGACCGAGCAGTACTTC. It encodes CASSFGTGTEQYF.

This chain connects TRBV19 to TRBJ2-4; 7 nucleotides line up with TRBD1. The J segment lost 7 bases and the V segment lost 5 bases, leaving 2 bases of the junction unmatched. The CDR3 length is 12 residues. Germline V lookup: CDR1 LNHDA, CDR2 SQIVND (reference sequence). The CDR3 DNA follows: TGTGCCAGTAGTTTGACAGGGAACATTCAGTACTTC. Translated, it gives CASSLTGNIQYF.

This clone was observed a handful of times. The sample contains more than one DNA sequence encoding this CDR3. The rearrangement links TRBV19 to TRBJ2-3, with TRBD2 identical over 11 bases. Looked up from germline, CDR1 is LNHDA and CDR2 is SQIVND (reference sequence). V was clipped by 5 bases and J by 0 bases; unmatched bases: 4. The CDR3 has 16 amino acids. CDR3 residues: CASSFRTSGSTDTQYF. CDR3 bases: TGTGCCAGTAGTTTCAGGACTAGCGGGAGCACAGATACGCAGTATTTT.

The chain carries TRBV27 and TRBJ2-7; 8 nucleotides agree with TRBD2. Germline V lookup: CDR1 MNHEY, CDR2 SMNVEV (reference sequence). The CDR3 sequence is 14 residues long. V shed 2 bases, J shed 5 bases, and the junction held 5 bases outside the gene matches. CDR3 loop: CASSLRGGVHEQYF. As DNA, the CDR3 is TGTGCCAGCAGTTTACGGGGGGGCGTGCACGAGCAGTACTTC.